This paragraph covers one T cell receptor beta chain sequence. The data originate from a study of patients and donors after allogeneic stem cell transplantation. TCRdb reprocessed the RT-PCR reads via MiXCR and lists one record per CDR3 protein. The table lists 190,000 or so distinct CDR3 sequences, around two fifths of them singletons. The CDR3 contains 18 residues. Trimming stripped 3 bases from V and 1 base from J, with 21 bases between. This receptor was identified in a human donor who was either an allogeneic HSCT recipient or a stem cell or donor lymphocyte infusion donor (not recorded which). It is not recorded whose cells these are; they may come from a transplant donor. The chain is built from TRBV12-3 or TRBV12-4 and TRBJ1-1; possibly TRBD1 for D (6 bases). What was sequenced was blood, either unsorted or a sorted T cell fraction (not recorded which). The CDR3 DNA is TGTGCCAGCAGTTTCAGGTTTGGGGCAGGGGAGAGGAACACTGAAGCTTTCTTT. Its protein product is CASSFRFGAGERNTEAFF.